This T cell receptor beta chain was profiled in a study of T cells in Graves' hyperthyroidism and ophthalmopathy. A patient was excluded if there was uncontrolled infection, other autoimmune disease, pregnancy or lactation. Predating any ophthalmopathy symptoms, the blood sample was taken at first hyperthyroidism diagnosis. The CDR3 covers 14 residues. Germline V lookup: CDR1 SGHAT, CDR2 FQNNGV. Deletions cut 3 bases from V and 2 bases from J, with 10 bases between. From RNA transcripts, TCR beta CDR3 regions were amplified. TCR CDR3 underwent first-round RT-PCR with the HTBI primer set. Each CDR3 protein is one row after TCRdb ran MiXCR on the multiplex PCR reads. The sample includes fewer than 900,000 distinct CDR3 sequences, roughly a sixth of them seen just once.

The chain uses TRBV11-2 and TRBJ2-5, with D unresolved. Sequenced sample: blood. The receptor was derived from a woman in her 50s with Graves' hyperthyroidism that later progressed to Graves' ophthalmopathy. The CDR3 DNA is TGTGCCAGCAGCTTTGGCGGTAGGCAAGAGACCCAGTACTTC. Its translation is CASSFGGRQETQYF.